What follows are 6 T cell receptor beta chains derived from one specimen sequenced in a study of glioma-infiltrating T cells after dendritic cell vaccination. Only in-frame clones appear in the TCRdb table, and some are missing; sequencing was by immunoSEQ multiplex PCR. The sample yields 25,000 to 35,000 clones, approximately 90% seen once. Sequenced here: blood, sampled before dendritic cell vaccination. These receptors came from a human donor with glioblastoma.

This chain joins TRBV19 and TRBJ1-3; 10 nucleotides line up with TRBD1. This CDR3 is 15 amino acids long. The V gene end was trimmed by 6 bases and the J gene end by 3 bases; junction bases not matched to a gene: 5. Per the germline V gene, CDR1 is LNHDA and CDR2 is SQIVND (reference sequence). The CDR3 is CASSRDRGGGNTIYF. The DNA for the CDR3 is TGTGCCAGTAGCCGGGACAGGGGTGGTGGAAACACCATATATTTT.

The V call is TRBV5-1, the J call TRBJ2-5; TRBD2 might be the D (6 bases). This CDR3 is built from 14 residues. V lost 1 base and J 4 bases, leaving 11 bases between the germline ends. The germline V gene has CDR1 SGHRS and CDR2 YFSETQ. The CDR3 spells CASSLMVGGETQYF. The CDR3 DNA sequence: TGCGCCAGCAGCTTGATGGTCGGGGGAGAGACCCAGTACTTC.

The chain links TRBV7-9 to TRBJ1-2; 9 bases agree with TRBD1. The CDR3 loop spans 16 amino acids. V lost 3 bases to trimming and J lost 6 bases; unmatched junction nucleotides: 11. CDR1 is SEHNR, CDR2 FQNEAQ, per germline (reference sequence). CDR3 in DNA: TGTGCCAGCAGCTTTGACCTTTCCGGGACAGGGAATGGCTACACCTTC. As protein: CASSFDLSGTGNGYTF.

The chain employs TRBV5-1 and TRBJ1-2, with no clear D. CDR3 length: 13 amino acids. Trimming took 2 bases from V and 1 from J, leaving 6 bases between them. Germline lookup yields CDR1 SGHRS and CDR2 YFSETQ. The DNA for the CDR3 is TGCGCCAGCAGCTTCATTGTTAACTATGGCTACACCTTC. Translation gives CASSFIVNYGYTF.

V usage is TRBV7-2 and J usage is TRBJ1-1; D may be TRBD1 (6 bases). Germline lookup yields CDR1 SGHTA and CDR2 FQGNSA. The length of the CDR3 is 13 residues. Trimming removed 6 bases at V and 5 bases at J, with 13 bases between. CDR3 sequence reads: CASRKGVETEAFF. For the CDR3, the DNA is TGTGCCAGCAGAAAGGGGGTGGAGACTGAAGCTTTCTTT.

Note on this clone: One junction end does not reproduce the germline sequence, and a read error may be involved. The CDR3 DNA is TGTGCTAGTCGTTTTTGCAACAGCCTCGCGAACACCGGGGAGCTGTTTTTT. It yields the protein CASRFCNSLANTGELFF. The chain employs TRBV12-5 and TRBJ2-2; unclear D gene. Per germline, CDR1 LGHNT and CDR2 FRNRAP. The CDR3 has 17 residues.